A single sample is the source of the 14 T cell receptor beta chains below, sequenced in a study of T cell repertoires in cytomegalovirus infection. Their specific antigens are unknown. In TCRdb, the reads were re-called with MiXCR into one record per CDR3 protein. This sample carries roughly 60,000 distinct CDR3 sequences, about 33% of them seen once, and the ten largest clones take around 70%. Sequenced: PBMCs, sequenced either directly or after in vitro stimulation (not recorded which). Every receptor here comes from a human donor in good health (CMV status not recorded). Some clones in this sample may be carry-over from other donors' samples.

V gene TRBV12-3 or TRBV12-4 combines with J gene TRBJ1-2, with 11 bases that match TRBD1. The CDR3 length is 14 residues. With 6 bases clipped from V and 7 bases from J, the junction kept 7 bases outside the gene matches. CDR3 residues: CASSPSDRGLGYTF. For the CDR3, the DNA is TGTGCCAGCAGCCCGTCGGACAGGGGGCTTGGCTACACCTTC.

This clonotype was recorded a few times. V is TRBV5-1 and J is TRBJ2-5; possible D gene TRBD2, 5 bases. Trimming removed 0 bases from V and 5 bases from J, with 8 bases in between. Germline CDR1 SGHRS, CDR2 YFSETQ. The CDR3 is 13 residues long. The CDR3 sequence is CASSLGRGETQYF. In DNA form, the CDR3 reads TGCGCCAGCAGCTTGGGCCGGGGTGAGACCCAGTACTTC. Based on the CDR3 plus reference TRBV5-1 and TRBJ2-5, the full variable domain is KAGVTQTPRYLIKTRGQQVTLSCSPISGHRSVSWYQQTPGQGLQFLFEYFSETQRNKGNFPGRFSGRQFSNSRSEMNVSTLELGDSALYLCASSLGRGETQYFGPGTRLLVL.

V gene TRBV19 combines with J gene TRBJ2-7; 7 positions agree with TRBD2. Germline V gives CDR1 LNHDA, CDR2 SQIVND (reference sequence). The CDR3 runs 14 residues. After removal of 3 bases from V and 3 bases from J, the junction contained 5 bases not matched to a gene. DNA for the CDR3: TGTGCCAGTAGTATGGGGAGGGGCCTCTACGAGCAGTACTTC. It yields the protein CASSMGRGLYEQYF.

The V and J genes are TRBV4-1 and TRBJ2-7, with D perhaps assigned TRBD1 or TRBD2 (5 bases each). The CDR3 loop spans 16 amino acids. The germline V gene has CDR1 MGHRA and CDR2 YSYEKL. V lost 3 bases and J 0 bases, leaving 15 bases between the germline ends. Here the CDR3 reads CASSQGTGPFSYEQYV. The CDR3 DNA sequence: TGCGCCAGCAGCCAGGGGACGGGGCCATTCTCCTACGAGCAGTACGTC.

This clonotype was observed a handful of times. The chain uses TRBV7-9 and TRBJ1-1, with 7 nucleotides matching TRBD1. The V gene's germline CDR1 is SEHNR and CDR2 FQNEAQ (reference sequence). With V trimmed by 5 bases and J by 3 bases, 9 bases remained unmatched. The CDR3 covers 15 residues. Here the CDR3 reads CASSPPGGWDTEAFF. CDR3 bases: TGTGCCAGCAGCCCTCCAGGGGGGTGGGACACTGAAGCTTTCTTT. Complete variable domain (other parts from reference TRBV7-9 and TRBJ1-1): DTGVSQNPRHKITKRGQNVTFRCDPISEHNRLYWYRQTLGQGPEFLTYFQNEAQLEKSRLLSDRFSAERPKGSFSTLEIQRTEQGDSAMYLCASSPPGGWDTEAFFGQGTRLTVV.

The rearrangement uses TRBV7-8 and TRBJ2-3; D not resolved. CDR1 and CDR2 from the germline V gene are SGHVS and FQNEAQ. The ends were cut back, 4 bases at V and 5 bases at J, with 7 bases in the middle. The CDR3 is 12 residues long. Here the CDR3 DNA reads TGTGCCAGCAGCTATACGGGAGATACGCAGTATTTT. Protein: CASSYTGDTQYF. The full variable domain, with the rest looked up from reference TRBV7-8 and TRBJ2-3, is GAGVSQSPRYKVAKRGQDVALRCDPISGHVSLFWYQQALGQGPEFLTYFQNEAQLDKSGLPSDRFFAERPEGSVSTLKIQRTQQEDSAVYLCASSYTGDTQYFGPGTRLTVL.

This clonotype was seen repeatedly, ten times or more. The chain employs TRBV27 and TRBJ2-7; D may be TRBD1 (5 bases). Trimming removed 4 bases at V and 4 bases at J, with 8 bases between. Germline assignment: CDR1 MNHEY and CDR2 SMNVEV (reference sequence). This CDR3 region has 12 residues. The CDR3 DNA sequence: TGTGCCAGCAGTTCCGACAGTTACGAGCAGTACTTC. It is translated as CASSSDSYEQYF.

V is TRBV4-2 and J is TRBJ2-1; no clear D gene. This CDR3 has 17 residues. Germline V lookup: CDR1 LGHNA, CDR2 YNFKEQ. V lost 3 bases and J lost 1, with 16 bases in between. CDR3 protein: CASSQLTRTLSYNEQFF. In DNA, the CDR3 is TGTGCCAGCAGCCAGCTGACCCGGACCCTGTCCTACAATGAGCAGTTCTTC.

This clonotype was seen a single time. This chain links TRBV10-3 with TRBJ1-5; 8 positions match TRBD1. The CDR3 contains 12 residues. J gave up 13 bases and V 6 bases, and 8 bases lay outside the gene matches. Germline V gene data show CDR1 as ENHRY and CDR2 as SYGVKD. The CDR3 here is CAISSDRDRQHF. The CDR3, as DNA: TGTGCCATCAGCTCGGACAGGGATCGACAGCATTTT.

The genes are TRBV5-1 and TRBJ2-3; the match to TRBD1 covers 8 bases. The CDR3 contains 15 residues. Germline CDR1 SGHRS, CDR2 YFSETQ. V was pared by 1 base and J by 2 bases, with 3 bases of the junction left unmatched. The CDR3 is CASSLQGANTDTQYF. The CDR3 DNA sequence: TGCGCCAGCAGCTTGCAGGGGGCGAACACAGATACGCAGTATTTT. Combining the CDR3 with reference TRBV5-1 and TRBJ2-3 gives the whole variable domain KAGVTQTPRYLIKTRGQQVTLSCSPISGHRSVSWYQQTPGQGLQFLFEYFSETQRNKGNFPGRFSGRQFSNSRSEMNVSTLELGDSALYLCASSLQGANTDTQYFGPGTRLTVL.

Notes on this clonotype: Its ends do not fully match the called genes, so a read error is possible. CDR3 loop: CASSLVGIQSQHF. DNA of the CDR3: TGTGCCAGCAGTTTGGTGGGGATTCAGTCCCAGCATTTT. V and J are TRBV27 and TRBJ1-5; D unclear. The CDR3 is made up of 13 amino acids. The germline CDR1 and CDR2 sequences are MNHEY and SMNVEV (reference sequence).

This clonotype came up a few times. The CDR3 here is CASSLLAGQDTQYF. CDR3 coding DNA: TGTGCCAGCAGCTTACTAGCGGGACAAGATACGCAGTATTTT. The rearrangement links TRBV7-2 to TRBJ2-3; TRBD2 agrees at 9 bases. CDR1 and CDR2 from the germline V gene are SGHTA and FQGNSA. This CDR3 region has 14 residues. V shed 2 bases and J 5 bases; nucleotides not matched to a gene: 2.

V gene TRBV7-9 combines with J gene TRBJ2-3; 9 nucleotides agree with TRBD1. J lost 2 bases, V lost 4 bases, and 7 bases had no gene match. Germline-derived CDR1 and CDR2 are SEHNR and FQNEAQ (reference sequence). The CDR3 is 16 residues long. The CDR3 here is CASSSWDRAPTDTQYF. CDR3 sequence (DNA): TGTGCCAGCAGCTCCTGGGACAGGGCCCCCACAGATACGCAGTATTTT.

The J gene is TRBJ2-4, the V gene TRBV5-4; D unclear. With 0 bases removed from V and 4 bases from J, the gap between germline ends came to 8 bases. The CDR3 totals 14 residues. Germline V CDR1 and CDR2: SGHNT, YYREEE (reference sequence). This chain's CDR3 is CASSLGLGKNIQYF. The CDR3 coding sequence is TGTGCCAGCAGCTTGGGTCTAGGGAAAAACATTCAGTACTTC.